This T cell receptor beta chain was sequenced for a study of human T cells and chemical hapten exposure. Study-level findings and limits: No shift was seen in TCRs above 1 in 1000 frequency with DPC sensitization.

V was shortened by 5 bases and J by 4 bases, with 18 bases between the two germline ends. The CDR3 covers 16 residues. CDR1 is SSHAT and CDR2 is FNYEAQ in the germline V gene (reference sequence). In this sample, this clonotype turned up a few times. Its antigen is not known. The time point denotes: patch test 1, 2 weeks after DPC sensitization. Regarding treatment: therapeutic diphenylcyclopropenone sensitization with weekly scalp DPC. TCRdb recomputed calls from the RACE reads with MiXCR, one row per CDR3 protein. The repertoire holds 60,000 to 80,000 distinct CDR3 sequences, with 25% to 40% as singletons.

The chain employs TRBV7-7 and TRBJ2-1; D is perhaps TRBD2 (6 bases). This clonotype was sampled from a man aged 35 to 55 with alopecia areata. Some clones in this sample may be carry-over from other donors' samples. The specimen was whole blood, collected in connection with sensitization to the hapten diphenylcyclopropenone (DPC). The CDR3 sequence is CASSPEVAVRYNEQFF. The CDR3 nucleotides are TGTGCCAGCAGCCCTGAGGTAGCGGTTAGGTACAATGAGCAGTTCTTC.